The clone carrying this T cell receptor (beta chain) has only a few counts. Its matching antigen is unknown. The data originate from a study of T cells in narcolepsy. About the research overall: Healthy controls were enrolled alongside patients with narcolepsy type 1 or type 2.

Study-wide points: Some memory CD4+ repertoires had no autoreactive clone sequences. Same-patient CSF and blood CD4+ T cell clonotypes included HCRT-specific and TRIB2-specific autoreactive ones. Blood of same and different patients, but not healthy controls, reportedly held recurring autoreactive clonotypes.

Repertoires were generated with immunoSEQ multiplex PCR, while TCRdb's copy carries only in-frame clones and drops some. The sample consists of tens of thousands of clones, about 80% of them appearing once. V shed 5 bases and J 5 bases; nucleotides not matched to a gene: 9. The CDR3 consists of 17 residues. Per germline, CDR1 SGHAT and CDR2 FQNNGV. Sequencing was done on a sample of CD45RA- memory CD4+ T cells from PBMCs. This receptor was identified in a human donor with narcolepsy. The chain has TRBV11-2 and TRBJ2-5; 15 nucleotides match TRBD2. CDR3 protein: CASSLWTSGRADETQYF. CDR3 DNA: TGTGCCAGCAGCCTCTGGACTAGCGGGAGGGCCGACGAGACCCAGTACTTC. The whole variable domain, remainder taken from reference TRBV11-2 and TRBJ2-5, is EAGVAQSPRYKIIEKRQSVAFWCNPISGHATLYWYQQILGQGPKLLIQFQNNGVVDDSQLPKDRFSAERLKGVDSTLKIQPAKLEDSAVYLCASSLWTSGRADETQYFGPGTRLLVL.